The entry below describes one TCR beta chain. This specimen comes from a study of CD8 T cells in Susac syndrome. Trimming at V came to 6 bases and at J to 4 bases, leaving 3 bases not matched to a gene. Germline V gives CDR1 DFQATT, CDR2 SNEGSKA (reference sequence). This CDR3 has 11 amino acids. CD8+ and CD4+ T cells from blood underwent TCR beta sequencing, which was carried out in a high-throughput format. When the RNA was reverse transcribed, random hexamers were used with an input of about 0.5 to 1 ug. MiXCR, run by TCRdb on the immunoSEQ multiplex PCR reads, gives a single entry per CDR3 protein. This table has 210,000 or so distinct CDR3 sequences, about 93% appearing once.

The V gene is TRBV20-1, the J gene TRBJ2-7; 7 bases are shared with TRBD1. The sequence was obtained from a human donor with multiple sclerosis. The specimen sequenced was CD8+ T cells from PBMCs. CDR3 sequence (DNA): TGCAGTGCGAGACAGGGTTACGAGCAGTACTTC. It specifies CSARQGYEQYF.